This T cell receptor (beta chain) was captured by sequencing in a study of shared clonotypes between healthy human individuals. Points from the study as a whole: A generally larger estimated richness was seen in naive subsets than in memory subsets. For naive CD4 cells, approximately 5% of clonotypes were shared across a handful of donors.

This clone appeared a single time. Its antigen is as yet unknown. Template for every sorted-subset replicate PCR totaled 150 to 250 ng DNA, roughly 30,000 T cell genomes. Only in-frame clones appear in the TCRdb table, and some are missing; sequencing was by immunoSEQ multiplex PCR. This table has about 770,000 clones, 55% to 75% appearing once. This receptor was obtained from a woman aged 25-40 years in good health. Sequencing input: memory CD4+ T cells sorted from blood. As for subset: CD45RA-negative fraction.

Written as DNA, the CDR3 is TGTGCCAGCAGCGTAGACCAATCCGGAGTCGATGAGCAGTTCTTC. This translates into CASSVDQSGVDEQFF. This chain connects TRBV9 to TRBJ2-1, with no clear D. Germline V gene lookup returns CDR1 SGDLS and CDR2 YYNGEE. The V gene lost 0 bases and the J gene lost 8 bases, with 15 bases spanning the gap. The CDR3 has 15 amino acids.